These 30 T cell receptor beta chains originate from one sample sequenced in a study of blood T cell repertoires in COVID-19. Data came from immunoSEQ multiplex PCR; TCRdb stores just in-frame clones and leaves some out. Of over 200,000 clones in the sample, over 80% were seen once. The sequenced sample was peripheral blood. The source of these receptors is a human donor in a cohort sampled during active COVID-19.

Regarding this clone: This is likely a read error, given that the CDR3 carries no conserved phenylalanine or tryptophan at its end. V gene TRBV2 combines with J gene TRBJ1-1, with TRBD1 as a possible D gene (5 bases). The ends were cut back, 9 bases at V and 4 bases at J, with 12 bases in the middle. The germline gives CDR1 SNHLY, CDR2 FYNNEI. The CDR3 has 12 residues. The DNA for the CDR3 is TGTGCCAGGTCTCAGGGATTCACTGAAGCTTTCCTT. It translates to CARSQGFTEAFL.

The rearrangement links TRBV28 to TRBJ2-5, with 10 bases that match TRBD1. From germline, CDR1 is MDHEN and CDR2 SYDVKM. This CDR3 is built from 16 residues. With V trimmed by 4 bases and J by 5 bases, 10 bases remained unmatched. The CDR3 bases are TGTGCCAGCAGTTCAGGGACAGGGGCTGCGGGGGAGACCCAGTACTTC. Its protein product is CASSSGTGAAGETQYF.

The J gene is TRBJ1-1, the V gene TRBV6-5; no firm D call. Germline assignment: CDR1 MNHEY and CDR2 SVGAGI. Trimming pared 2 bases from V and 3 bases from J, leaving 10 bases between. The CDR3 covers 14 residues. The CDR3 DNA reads TGTGCCAGCAGTTACACCCCCGGTGACACTGAAGCTTTCTTT. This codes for CASSYTPGDTEAFF.

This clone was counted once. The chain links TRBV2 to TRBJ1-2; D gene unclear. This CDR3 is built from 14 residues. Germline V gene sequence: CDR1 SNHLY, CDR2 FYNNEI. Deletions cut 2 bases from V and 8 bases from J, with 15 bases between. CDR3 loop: CASSEQPGARGYTF. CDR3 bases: TGTGCCAGCAGTGAACAGCCAGGCGCTCGGGGCTACACCTTC.

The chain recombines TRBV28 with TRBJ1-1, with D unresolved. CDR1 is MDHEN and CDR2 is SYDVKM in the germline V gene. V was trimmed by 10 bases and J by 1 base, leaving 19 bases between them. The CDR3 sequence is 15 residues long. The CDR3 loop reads CATKLGQLGNTEAFF. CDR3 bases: TGTGCCACTAAACTAGGGCAGCTTGGGAACACTGAAGCTTTCTTT.

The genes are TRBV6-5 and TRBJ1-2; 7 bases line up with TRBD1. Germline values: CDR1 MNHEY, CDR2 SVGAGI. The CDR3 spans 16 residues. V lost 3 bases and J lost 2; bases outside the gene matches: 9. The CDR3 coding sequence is TGTGCCAGCAGTTATTGGTCCCCGGGACAGAACTATGGCTACACCTTC. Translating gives CASSYWSPGQNYGYTF.

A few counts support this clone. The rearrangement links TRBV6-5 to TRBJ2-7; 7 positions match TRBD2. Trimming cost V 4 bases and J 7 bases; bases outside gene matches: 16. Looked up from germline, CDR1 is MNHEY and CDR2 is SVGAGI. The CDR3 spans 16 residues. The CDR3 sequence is CASSSADSGWVSEQYF. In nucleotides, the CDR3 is TGTGCCAGCAGTTCCGCAGATAGCGGGTGGGTCTCGGAGCAGTACTTC.

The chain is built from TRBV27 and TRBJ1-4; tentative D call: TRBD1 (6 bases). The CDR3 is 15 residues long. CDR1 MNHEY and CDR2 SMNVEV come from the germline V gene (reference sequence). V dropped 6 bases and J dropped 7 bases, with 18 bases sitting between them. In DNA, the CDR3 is TGTGCCAGCAGAGCTTACGGTGGCAGGGGTGAAAAACTGTTTTTT. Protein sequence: CASRAYGGRGEKLFF. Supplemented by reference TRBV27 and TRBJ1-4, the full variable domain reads EAQVTQNPRYLITVTGKKLTVTCSQNMNHEYMSWYRQDPGLGLRQIYYSMNVEVTDKGDVPEGYKVSRKEKRNFPLILESPSPNQTSLYFCASRAYGGRGEKLFFGSGTQLSVL.

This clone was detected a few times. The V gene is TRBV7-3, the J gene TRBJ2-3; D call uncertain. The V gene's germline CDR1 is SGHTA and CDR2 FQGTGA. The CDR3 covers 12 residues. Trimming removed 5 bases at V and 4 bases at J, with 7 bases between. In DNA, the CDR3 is TGTGCCAGCAGCCGACACGCAGATACGCAGTATTTT. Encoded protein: CASSRHADTQYF.

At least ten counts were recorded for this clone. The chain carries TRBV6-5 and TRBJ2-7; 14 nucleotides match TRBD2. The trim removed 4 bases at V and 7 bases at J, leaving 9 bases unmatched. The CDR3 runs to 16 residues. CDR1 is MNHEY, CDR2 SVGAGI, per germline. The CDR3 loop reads CASSSGRLAGGQEQYF. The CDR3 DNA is TGTGCCAGCAGTTCAGGGCGACTAGCGGGAGGGCAAGAGCAGTACTTC.

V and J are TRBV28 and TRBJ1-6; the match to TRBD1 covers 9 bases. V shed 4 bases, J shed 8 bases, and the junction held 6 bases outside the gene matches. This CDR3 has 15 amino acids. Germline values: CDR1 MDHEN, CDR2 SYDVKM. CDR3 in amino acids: CASSYRGRGDSPLHF. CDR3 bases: TGTGCCAGCAGTTACAGGGGGCGCGGGGATTCACCCCTCCACTTT.

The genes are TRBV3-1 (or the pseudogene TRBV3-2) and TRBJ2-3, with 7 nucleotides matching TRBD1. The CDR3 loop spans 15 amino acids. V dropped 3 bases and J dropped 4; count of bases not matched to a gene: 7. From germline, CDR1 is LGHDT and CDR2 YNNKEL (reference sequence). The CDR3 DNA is TGTGCCAGCAGCCACCACAGGGGCTCGGCAGATACGCAGTATTTT. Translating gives CASSHHRGSADTQYF.

The CDR3 here is CASSSGGTSGNTIYF. The CDR3 region has the DNA TGTGCCAGCAGTTCGGGAGGGACCTCTGGAAACACCATATATTTT. This rearrangement joins TRBV28 to TRBJ1-3; D possibly corresponds to TRBD1 (5 bases). This CDR3 is 15 amino acids long. Germline V CDR1 and CDR2: MDHEN, SYDVKM. V was clipped by 4 bases and J by 0 bases, with 10 bases between them.

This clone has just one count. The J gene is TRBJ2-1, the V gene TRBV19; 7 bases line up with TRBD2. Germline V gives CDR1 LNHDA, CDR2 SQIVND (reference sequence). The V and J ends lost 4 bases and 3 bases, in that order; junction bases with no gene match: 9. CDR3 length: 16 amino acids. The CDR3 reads CASSTGRDYFYNEQFF. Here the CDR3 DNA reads TGTGCCAGTAGTACGGGCCGGGACTATTTCTACAATGAGCAGTTCTTC.

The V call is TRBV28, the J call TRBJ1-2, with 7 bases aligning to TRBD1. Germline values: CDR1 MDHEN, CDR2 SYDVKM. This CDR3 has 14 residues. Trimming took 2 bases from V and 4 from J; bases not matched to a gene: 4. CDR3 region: CASSLPGQLYGYTF. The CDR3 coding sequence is TGTGCCAGCAGTTTACCGGGACAGCTCTATGGCTACACCTTC.

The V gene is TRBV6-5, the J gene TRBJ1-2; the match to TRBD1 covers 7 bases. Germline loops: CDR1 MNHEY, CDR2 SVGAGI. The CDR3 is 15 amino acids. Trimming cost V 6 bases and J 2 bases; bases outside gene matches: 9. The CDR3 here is CASSQGTAGNYGYTF. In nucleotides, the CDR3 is TGTGCCAGCAGCCAAGGGACAGCCGGCAACTATGGCTACACCTTC.

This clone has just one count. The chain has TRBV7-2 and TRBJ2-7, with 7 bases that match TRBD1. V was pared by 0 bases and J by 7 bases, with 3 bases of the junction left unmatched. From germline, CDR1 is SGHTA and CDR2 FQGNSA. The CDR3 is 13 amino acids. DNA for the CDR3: TGTGCCAGCAGCTTAGCGCCGGACAGGGAGCAGTACTTC. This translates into CASSLAPDREQYF.

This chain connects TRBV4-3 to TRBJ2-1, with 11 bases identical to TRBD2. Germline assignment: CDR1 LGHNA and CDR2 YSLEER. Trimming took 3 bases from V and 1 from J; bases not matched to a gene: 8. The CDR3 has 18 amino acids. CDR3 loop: CASSQISGRALSYNEQFF. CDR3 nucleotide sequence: TGCGCCAGCAGCCAGATTAGCGGGAGGGCCCTTTCCTACAATGAGCAGTTCTTC.

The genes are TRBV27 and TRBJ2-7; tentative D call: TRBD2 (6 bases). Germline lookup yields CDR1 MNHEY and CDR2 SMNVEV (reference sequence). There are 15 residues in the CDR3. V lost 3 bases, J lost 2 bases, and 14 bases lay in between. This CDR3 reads CASSFDRLAAYEQYF. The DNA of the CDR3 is TGTGCCAGCAGTTTTGACCGATTAGCGGCCTACGAGCAGTACTTC.

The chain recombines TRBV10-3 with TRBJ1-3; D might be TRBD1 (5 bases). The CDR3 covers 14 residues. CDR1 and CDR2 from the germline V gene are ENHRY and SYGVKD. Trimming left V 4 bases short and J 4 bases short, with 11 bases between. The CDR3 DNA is TGTGCCATCAGTGCCCCAGGGTCAGGAAACACCATATATTTT. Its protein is CAISAPGSGNTIYF.

The CDR3 nucleotides are TGTGCCAGCAGCTTAGTTAGCGAGGGAATCCAAGAGACCCAGTACTTC. Amino acids: CASSLVSEGIQETQYF. The rearrangement uses TRBV7-6 and TRBJ2-5, with D maybe TRBD2 (5 bases). Trimming cost V 1 base and J 1 base, with 13 bases left between them. The CDR3 consists of 16 residues. CDR1 is SGHVS, CDR2 FNYEAQ, per germline.

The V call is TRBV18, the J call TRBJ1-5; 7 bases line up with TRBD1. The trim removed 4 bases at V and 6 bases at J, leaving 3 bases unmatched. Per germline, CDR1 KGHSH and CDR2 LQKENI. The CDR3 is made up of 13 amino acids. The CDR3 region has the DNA TGTGCCAGCTCACTACAGGGGCCTCAGCCCCAGCATTTT. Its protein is CASSLQGPQPQHF. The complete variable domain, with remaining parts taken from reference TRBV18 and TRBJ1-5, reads NAGVMQNPRHLVRRRGQEARLRCSPMKGHSHVYWYRQLPEEGLKFMVYLQKENIIDESGMPKERFSAEFPKEGPSILRIQQVVRGDSAAYFCASSLQGPQPQHFGDGTRLSIL.

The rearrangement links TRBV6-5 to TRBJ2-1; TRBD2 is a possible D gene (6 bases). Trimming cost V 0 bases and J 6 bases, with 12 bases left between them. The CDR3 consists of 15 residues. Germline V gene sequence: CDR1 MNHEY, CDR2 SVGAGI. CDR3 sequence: CASSYSGGNGNEQFF. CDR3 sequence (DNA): TGTGCCAGCAGTTACTCGGGCGGGAACGGCAATGAGCAGTTCTTC.

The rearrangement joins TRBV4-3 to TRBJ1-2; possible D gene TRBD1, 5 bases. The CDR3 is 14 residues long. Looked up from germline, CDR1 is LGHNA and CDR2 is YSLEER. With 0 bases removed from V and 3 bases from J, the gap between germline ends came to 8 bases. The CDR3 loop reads CASSQESGYYGYTF. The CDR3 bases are TGCGCCAGCAGCCAAGAATCAGGGTACTATGGCTACACCTTC.

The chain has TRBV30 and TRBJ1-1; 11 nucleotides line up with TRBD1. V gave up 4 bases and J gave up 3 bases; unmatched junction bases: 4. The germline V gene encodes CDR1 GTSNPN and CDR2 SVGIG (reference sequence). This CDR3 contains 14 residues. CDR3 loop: CAWKRTGGYTEAFF. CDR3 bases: TGTGCCTGGAAAAGGACAGGGGGCTACACTGAAGCTTTCTTT.

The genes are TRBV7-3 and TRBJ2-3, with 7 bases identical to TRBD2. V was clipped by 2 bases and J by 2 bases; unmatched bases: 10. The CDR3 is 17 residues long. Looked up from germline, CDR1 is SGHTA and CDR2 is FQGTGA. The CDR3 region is CASSLYGAGVPTDTQYF. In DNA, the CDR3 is TGTGCCAGCAGCTTATACGGCGCGGGGGTACCCACAGATACGCAGTATTTT.

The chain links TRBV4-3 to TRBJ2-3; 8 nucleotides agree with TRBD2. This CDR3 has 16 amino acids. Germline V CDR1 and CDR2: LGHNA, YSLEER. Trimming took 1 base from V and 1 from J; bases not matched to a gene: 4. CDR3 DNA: TGCGCCAGCAGCCAAGCTGGGCGGGGGGGCACAGATACGCAGTATTTT. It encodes CASSQAGRGGTDTQYF.

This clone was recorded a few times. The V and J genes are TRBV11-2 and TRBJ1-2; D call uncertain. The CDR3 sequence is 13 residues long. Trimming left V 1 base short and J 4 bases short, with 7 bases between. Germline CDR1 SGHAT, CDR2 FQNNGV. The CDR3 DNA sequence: TGTGCCAGCAGCTTAGTGGGGAGCTATGGCTACACCTTC. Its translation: CASSLVGSYGYTF.

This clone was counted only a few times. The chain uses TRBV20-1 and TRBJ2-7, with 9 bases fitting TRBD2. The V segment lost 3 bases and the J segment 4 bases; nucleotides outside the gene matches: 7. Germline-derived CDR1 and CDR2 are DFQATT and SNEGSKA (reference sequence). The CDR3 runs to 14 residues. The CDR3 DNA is TGCAGTGCTAGTAGGCGGGAGGGGATATACGAGCAGTACTTC. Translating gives CSASRREGIYEQYF.

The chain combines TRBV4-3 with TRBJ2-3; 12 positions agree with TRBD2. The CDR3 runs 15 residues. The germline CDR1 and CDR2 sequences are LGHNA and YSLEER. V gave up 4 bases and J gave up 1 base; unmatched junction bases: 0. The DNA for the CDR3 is TGCGCCAGCAGCCCTAGCGGGGGGGGCACAGATACGCAGTATTTT. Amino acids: CASSPSGGGTDTQYF.